The rows below give T cell receptor beta chains drawn from one sample of a study of blood T cell repertoires in COVID-19. Produced via immunoSEQ multiplex PCR; TCRdb's table is partial and in-frame only. The sample shows 55,000 to 80,000 clones, roughly 80% of them seen only once. Sequencing was carried out using peripheral blood. Receptor source: a man between 65 and 85 years old with acute or convalescent COVID-19. The CDR3 runs from the conserved cysteine through the conserved F or W. Fields, in order: clone size, D gene, V gene, J gene, CDR3 DNA, CDR3 protein. D genes are given only for firm matches. Part of the rows lack a size; the others show once, few, many or a class for expanded clones.

few	-	TRBV9	TRBJ1-1	TGTGCCAGCAGCGTACGCGGGAACACTGAAGCTTTCTTT	CASSVRGNTEAFF
medium-sized	-	TRBV10-1	TRBJ2-5	TGCGCCAGCAGTGGGCGGGTACAAGAGACCCAGTACTTC	CASSGRVQETQYF
-	TRBD1	TRBV2	TRBJ1-1	TGTGCCAGCAGTAGACAGGGTTTGTTCACTGAAGCTTTCTTT	CASSRQGLFTEAFF
-	-	TRBV9	TRBJ2-3	TGTGCCAGCAGCGTAACGGGGTCCACAGATACGCAGTATTTT	CASSVTGSTDTQYF
-	-	TRBV2	TRBJ1-6	TGTGCCAGCAGTGAAGCCTCTTTTGCCCTTGGCTCACCCCTCCACTTT	CASSEASFALGSPLHF
-	TRBD1	TRBV29-1	TRBJ2-2	TGCAGCGTCGCATGGGGGACAGGGGTGGACACCGGGGAGCTGTTTTTT	CSVAWGTGVDTGELFF
-	-	TRBV7-9	TRBJ1-1	TGTGCCAGCAGCTTACAGGGGATGAACACTGAAGCTTTCTTT	CASSLQGMNTEAFF
-	-	TRBV5-8	TRBJ1-4	TGTGCCAGCAGCTCCGACTTGGGTACTAATGAAAAACTGTTTTTT	CASSSDLGTNEKLFF
once	TRBD1	TRBV5-4	TRBJ2-6	TGTGCCAGCAGCTTCCGGACAGGAGGACCTTTCTCTGGGGCCAACGTCCTGACTTTC	CASSFRTGGPFSGANVLTF
-	-	TRBV29-1	TRBJ1-1	TGCAGCGCAGGGGCGAACACTGAAGCTTTCTTT	CSAGANTEAFF
-	TRBD1	TRBV6-5	TRBJ2-7	TGTGCCAGCAGTTACATCCCGACAGGGCGCCCTTACGAGCAGTACTTC	CASSYIPTGRPYEQYF
-	TRBD1	TRBV10-2	TRBJ1-2	TGCGCCAGCAGTTACAGGGGCTTCTATGGCTACACCTTC	CASSYRGFYGYTF
-	-	TRBV6-1	TRBJ2-1	TGTGCCAGCAGTGAACCACGAGGATTCGGCTCCTCCTACAATGAGCAGTTCTTC	CASSEPRGFGSSYNEQFF
-	-	TRBV4-1	TRBJ2-7	TGCGCCAGCAGCCAAGCACATGGACAGAGCTCCTACGAGCAGTACTTC	CASSQAHGQSSYEQYF
-	TRBD2	TRBV9	TRBJ2-7	TGTGCCAGCAGCACCATAGCGGGAGAGGGCGCCGAGCAGTACTTC	CASSTIAGEGAEQYF
-	-	TRBV6-5	TRBJ2-3	TGTGCCAGCAGTAGTGGTATTTCACTGTATTTT	CASSSGISLYF
-	-	TRBV11-3	TRBJ2-1	TGTGCCAGCAGCTCTCGGCTAGCCGCCTACAATGAGCAGTTCTTC	CASSSRLAAYNEQFF
-	-	TRBV6-5	TRBJ2-1	TGTGCCAGCAGCGCTACTAGCCTAGGGGAGCAGTTCTTC	CASSATSLGEQFF
-	TRBD2	TRBV4-1	TRBJ2-1	TGCGCCAGCGGGGGACTAGCGGGATCAATTGAGCAGTTCTTC	CASGGLAGSIEQFF
-	-	TRBV27	TRBJ1-3	TGTGCCAGCAGTCCGCGAAGTCTAAGCACCATATATTTT	CASSPRSLSTIYF
-	-	TRBV6-2/TRBV6-3	TRBJ1-3	TGTGCCAGCCGCCCTGGAGGGTCGGGAGGAAACACCATATATTTT	CASRPGGSGGNTIYF
-	TRBD2	TRBV19	TRBJ2-1	TGTGCCAGTAGTATTCTAGCGGGAGCTGGCCACAATGAGCAGTTCTTC	CASSILAGAGHNEQFF
-	TRBD2	TRBV30	TRBJ2-1	TGTGCCTGGAGCGGTAGCGGGAGATCCTACAATGAGCAGTTCTTC	CAWSGSGRSYNEQFF
-	-	TRBV7-6	TRBJ2-7	TGTGCCAGCAGCTTAGCCGGGAGTGGGTTATCCTACGAGCAGTACTTC	CASSLAGSGLSYEQYF
-	TRBD2	TRBV7-8	TRBJ2-7	TGTGCCAGCAGCTCAGGACTAGCGGGAGTAAACGAGCAGTACTTC	CASSSGLAGVNEQYF
-	-	TRBV5-5	TRBJ1-1	TGTGCCAGCAGTTTTACTGGGAACACTGAAGCTTTCTTT	CASSFTGNTEAFF
-	TRBD1	TRBV2	TRBJ1-4	TGTGCCACCGGTCGAGGGGGCAGAACTAATGAAAAACTGTTTTTT	CATGRGGRTNEKLFF
few	TRBD1	TRBV7-9	TRBJ2-7	TGTGCCAGCAGCTTAGTCTCACAGGGGCACCAGTACTTC	CASSLVSQGHQYF
-	TRBD1	TRBV28	TRBJ1-1	TGTGCCAGCAGTCTCCGGGACAGAGTGAACACTGAAGCTTTCTTT	CASSLRDRVNTEAFF
-	-	TRBV9	TRBJ2-7	TGTGCCAGCAGCGCGGGGGAGGCCTTGGTCGAGCAGTACTTC	CASSAGEALVEQYF
few	-	TRBV6-4	TRBJ1-1	TGTGCCAGCGCCCTACAGGGAGGGCACACTGAAGCTTTCTTT	CASALQGGHTEAFF
-	-	TRBV25-1	TRBJ1-1	TGTGCCAGCAGTGAATTGGGGGCGAACACTGAAGCTTTCTTT	CASSELGANTEAFF
-	-	TRBV5-1	TRBJ2-7	TGCGCCAGCAGCCCGGGGGTAGCCCAGGGTAGCAACGAGCAGTACTTC	CASSPGVAQGSNEQYF
-	TRBD1	TRBV10-1	TRBJ2-3	TGCGCCAGCAGTCTGTTGACAGGGGGCCGCACAGATACGCAGTATTTT	CASSLLTGGRTDTQYF
-	-	TRBV3-1/TRBV3-2	TRBJ2-7	TGTGCCAGCAGCCAAACGCTAAGAGGGTTTGGGGGGGAGCAGTACTTC	CASSQTLRGFGGEQYF
-	-	TRBV5-6	TRBJ1-2	TGTGCCAGCAGCCCGAACCTGCAGTCTCCGCACTATGGCTACACCTTC	CASSPNLQSPHYGYTF
-	TRBD2	TRBV6-5	TRBJ2-1	TGTGCCAGCAGTTACTCGGGAGGGAACAATGAGCAGTTCTTC	CASSYSGGNNEQFF
-	-	TRBV28	TRBJ1-2	TGTGCCAGCAGAACCTCCCTTACCAGAAACTATGGCTACACCTTC	CASRTSLTRNYGYTF
few	-	TRBV11-2	TRBJ1-6	TGTGCCAGCAGCTTATCAGAGCGATATAATTCACCCCTCCACTTT	CASSLSERYNSPLHF
-	-	TRBV6-2/TRBV6-3	TRBJ2-7	TGTGCCAGCAGCTGGAAGGGGGTGAAAAACTACGAGCAGTACTTC	CASSWKGVKNYEQYF
-	TRBD1	TRBV10-3	TRBJ1-1	TGTGCCATCAGAGACGGGGACAGAGAGAACACTGAAGCTTTCTTT	CAIRDGDRENTEAFF
once	-	TRBV5-8	TRBJ2-7	TGTGCCAGCAGCTTGTCCAGGGCCTACGAGCAGTACTTC	CASSLSRAYEQYF
-	TRBD2	TRBV9	TRBJ2-7	TGTGCCAGCAGCGTTAGCGGGAGATTCGACGAGCAGTACTTC	CASSVSGRFDEQYF
-	-	TRBV9	TRBJ2-3	TGTGCCAGCAGCGTAGCAGGCGATACGCAGTATTTT	CASSVAGDTQYF
-	-	TRBV11-3	TRBJ1-1	TGTGCCAGCAGCTCAGATAATGGGGGGGAAGCTTTCTTT	CASSSDNGGEAFF
-	-	TRBV30	TRBJ1-2	TGTGCCTGGAGTGGTAGCATCTATGGCTACACCTTC	CAWSGSIYGYTF
-	-	TRBV27	TRBJ1-4	TGTGCCAGCAGTTTATCTCAGCAGGCCTACAATGAAAAACTGTTTTTT	CASSLSQQAYNEKLFF
-	-	TRBV4-2	TRBJ1-2	TGTGCCAGCAGCCAAGTAGAAGTGTATGGCTACACCTTC	CASSQVEVYGYTF
once	-	TRBV27	TRBJ1-1	TGTGCCAGCAGTTTCGTCCTGAACACTGAAGCTTTCTTT	CASSFVLNTEAFF
-	TRBD2	TRBV12-5	TRBJ2-3	TGTGCTAGTGCCCAACTAGCGGACACAGATACGCAGTATTTT	CASAQLADTDTQYF
few	-	TRBV18	TRBJ2-7	TGTGCCAGCTCACCAGACAGCTCCTACGAGCAGTACTTC	CASSPDSSYEQYF
-	-	TRBV18	TRBJ1-4	TGTGCCAGCTCAGCAGGGGCCGCAACTAATGAAAAACTGTTTTTT	CASSAGAATNEKLFF
-	-	TRBV7-9	TRBJ1-2	TGTGCCAGCAGCTTAGGCCTACCCCTCGCTATTGGCTACACCTTC	CASSLGLPLAIGYTF
-	TRBD1	TRBV6-5	TRBJ2-7	TGTGCCAGCAGTCTCCAGGGGGCAAGAGACGAGCAGTACTTC	CASSLQGARDEQYF